In this sample, the clone carrying this T cell receptor beta chain turned up a few times. Its antigen is currently unknown. Germline and junction disagree at one end, which may indicate a read error. PCR used 60 Vbeta primers and 13 Jbeta primers. The assay was immunoSEQ multiplex PCR, and TCRdb's table has in-frame clones only and misses some. The table has 100,000 or so clones, 76% seen once. The source of the sample is a study of cytomegalovirus exposure and HLA in healthy donors. The overall study: An early release of data contained roughly 90 million unique TCRs, which came from HLA-typed donors.

Study-wide findings and caveats: Earlier analysis found most TCR beta V segments productive about 90% or about 30% of the time.

CDR3 length: 12 amino acids. Germline assignment: CDR1 MGHDK and CDR2 SYGVNS. This receptor was identified in a man aged 40-55 years in good health and CMV-seronegative. The genes are TRBV25-1 and TRBJ1-2; D is perhaps TRBD1 (5 bases). The source material was PBMCs. The CDR3: CASSPGLQLIAF. The CDR3, as DNA: TGTGCCAGCAGTCCGGGACTTCAACTTATCGCCTTC.